This T cell receptor beta chain emerged from a study of PD-1 blockade in classical Hodgkin lymphoma. Study-level background: It was nivolumab at 3 mg/kg, given intravenously every 2 weeks, that patients received. Study outcomes and limitations: In newly diagnosed patients, baseline TCR diversity was reportedly below that of healthy donors. Individuals who commenced nivolumab within less than 1 year of ASCT were excluded. Significantly greater TCR diversity emerged by C4D1 in CD4+ cells but not CD8+ cells.

The method was immunoSEQ multiplex PCR; TCRdb's version includes in-frame clones alone and lacks a portion of them. Among 70,000 to 85,000 clones, under 95% were seen once, and the ten largest hold 8%. Notes on this clone: Its antigen is unidentified.

All trial patients relapsed after autologous stem cell transplantation. This CDR3 comprises 19 residues. This TCR was recovered from a human donor with classical Hodgkin lymphoma. The material sequenced was peripheral blood mononuclear cells (PBMCs), taken at baseline. The chain uses TRBV21-1 and TRBJ1-1; the listed D gene, TRBD1, was not tested against the DNA. TRBV21-1 constitutes a pseudogene. The CDR3 sequence is CASSPQFGQGGTGGSEAFF. The CDR3, as DNA: TGTGCCAGCAGCCCCCAGTTTGGACAGGGGGGAACCGGAGGCTCTGAAGCTTTCTTT.